The 32 T cell receptor beta chains reported below all come from one sample, sequenced in a study of T cell clones after liver transplantation. Clones were sequenced by immunoSEQ multiplex PCR, and TCRdb holds only the in-frame ones, with some missing. The sample lists tens of thousands of clones, 90% seen once, with less than 3% in the top ten. Source: CD4+ T cells from blood, taken before liver transplant. The receptors originated from a human donor who received a liver transplant.

This clone was found once. The chain joins TRBV6-6 to TRBJ2-2; 7 positions match TRBD2. The V and J ends lost 4 bases and 6 bases, in that order; junction bases with no gene match: 2. The CDR3 spans 13 residues. CDR1 is MNHNY, CDR2 SVGAGI, per germline (reference sequence). The CDR3, as DNA: TGTGCCAGCAGTTGGGCGGGAGCCGGGGAGCTGTTTTTT. Translation: CASSWAGAGELFF.

The chain uses TRBV19 and TRBJ2-1; D is unclear. Germline CDR1 is LNHDA and CDR2 is SQIVND (reference sequence). V lost 5 bases, J lost 2 bases, and 7 bases lay in between. The CDR3 consists of 13 residues. CDR3 sequence reads: CASSPLAYNEQFF. CDR3 bases: TGTGCCAGTAGTCCCCTAGCCTACAATGAGCAGTTCTTC. The entire variable domain, with the rest obtained from reference TRBV19 and TRBJ2-1, is as follows: DGGITQSPKYLFRKEGQNVTLSCEQNLNHDAMYWYRQDPGQGLRLIYYSQIVNDFQKGDIAEGYSVSREKKESFPLTVTSAQKNPTAFYLCASSPLAYNEQFFGPGTRLTVL.

The DNA for the CDR3 is TGTGCCAGCAGCTCCGGGACAGGGGAAGATACGCAGTATTTT. Protein sequence: CASSSGTGEDTQYF. This chain connects TRBV5-4 to TRBJ2-3; 10 nucleotides agree with TRBD1. The trim removed 3 bases at V and 5 bases at J, leaving 3 bases unmatched. The CDR3 runs 14 residues. Germline CDR1 is SGHNT and CDR2 is YYREEE (reference sequence).

The V and J genes are TRBV5-1 and TRBJ2-1; 14 bases agree with TRBD2. CDR1 is SGHRS, CDR2 YFSETQ, per germline. This CDR3 is built from 14 residues. Trimming cost V 3 bases and J 10 bases; bases outside gene matches: 3. The CDR3 reads CASSSGLAGDEQFF. Written as DNA, the CDR3 is TGCGCCAGCAGCTCGGGACTAGCGGGAGACGAGCAGTTCTTC.

This clone was seen once. The V gene is TRBV5-1, the J gene TRBJ2-7; 9 nucleotides align to TRBD1. V was clipped by 0 bases and J by 7 bases; unmatched bases: 8. Germline CDR1 and CDR2: SGHRS and YFSETQ. The CDR3 consists of 15 residues. This CDR3 reads CASSLEGTGSREQYF. The CDR3 region has the DNA TGCGCCAGCAGCTTGGAAGGGACAGGGAGCCGGGAGCAGTACTTC.

This chain uses TRBV7-8 with TRBJ2-5; either TRBD1 or TRBD2 may supply D (5 bases each). CDR3 length: 14 residues. V lost 6 bases and J 1 base, leaving 12 bases between the germline ends. Germline CDR1 reads SGHVS; CDR2 reads FQNEAQ. The CDR3, as DNA: TGTGCCAGCAGGCAACTAGGGGTCCAAGAGACCCAGTACTTC. It translates to CASRQLGVQETQYF.

The V call is TRBV2, the J call TRBJ1-2; 9 bases agree with TRBD1. The CDR3 contains 16 residues. V gave up 0 bases and J gave up 5 bases; unmatched junction bases: 7. Germline V lookup: CDR1 SNHLY, CDR2 FYNNEI. CDR3 residues: CASSEAIKDRGYGYTF. For the CDR3, the DNA is TGTGCCAGCAGTGAAGCTATAAAGGACAGGGGTTATGGCTACACCTTC.

The chain recombines TRBV25-1 with TRBJ1-1; D is unclear. The CDR3 has 13 residues. With 5 bases removed from V and 2 bases from J, the gap between germline ends came to 9 bases. Germline V gives CDR1 MGHDK, CDR2 SYGVNS. The CDR3, as DNA: TGTGCCAGCAGTCTCGGCAGAAACACTGAAGCTTTCTTT. Residues: CASSLGRNTEAFF.

This rearrangement joins TRBV7-2 to TRBJ1-5; 8 bases map to TRBD1. CDR3 size: 15 residues. From germline, CDR1 is SGHTA and CDR2 FQGNSA. V shed 2 bases, J shed 5 bases, and the junction held 5 bases outside the gene matches. CDR3 nucleotides: TGTGCCAGCAGCTTACAGGGGGCGGGGGATCAGCCCCAGCATTTT. Its protein product is CASSLQGAGDQPQHF.

The table lists this clone with a count of one. CDR3 residues: CASSTGGASYEQYF. In DNA form, the CDR3 reads TGTGCCAGCAGCACGGGCGGTGCCTCCTACGAGCAGTACTTC. The genes are TRBV9 and TRBJ2-7, with no clear D. V lost 4 bases and J 0 bases, leaving 11 bases between the germline ends. Germline V lookup: CDR1 SGDLS, CDR2 YYNGEE. CDR3 length: 14 residues. Using reference TRBV9 and TRBJ2-7 for the parts outside the CDR3, the full variable domain is DSGVTQTPKHLITATGQRVTLRCSPRSGDLSVYWYQQSLDQGLQFLIQYYNGEERAKGNILERFSAQQFPDLHSELNLSSLELGDSALYFCASSTGGASYEQYFGPGTRLTVT.

The V gene is TRBV6-5, the J gene TRBJ2-7; 11 bases line up with TRBD2. This CDR3 has 14 residues. V lost 6 bases, J lost 4 bases, and 5 bases stayed unmatched. Germline-derived CDR1 and CDR2 are MNHEY and SVGAGI. For the CDR3, the DNA is TGTGCCAGCAGACTAGCGGGAGCGGGGTACGAGCAGTACTTC. It is translated as CASRLAGAGYEQYF.

V gene TRBV9 combines with J gene TRBJ2-3; TRBD2 aligns across 8 bases. Germline lookup yields CDR1 SGDLS and CDR2 YYNGEE. Trimming at V came to 1 base and at J to 5 bases, leaving 15 bases not matched to a gene. This CDR3 is built from 18 residues. The CDR3 sequence is CASSVNRKSGSVVDTQYF. The CDR3 nucleotides are TGTGCCAGCAGCGTAAACCGAAAAAGCGGGAGCGTTGTAGATACGCAGTATTTT.

The V and J genes are TRBV5-6 and TRBJ2-1; no reliable D call. Per germline, CDR1 SGHDT and CDR2 YYEEEE. V was trimmed by 2 bases and J by 9 bases, leaving 12 bases between them. This CDR3 is built from 13 residues. CDR3 residues: CASSFRAKGEQFF. DNA of the CDR3: TGTGCCAGCAGCTTTAGGGCCAAAGGTGAGCAGTTCTTC.

The gene calls are TRBV19 and TRBJ2-2; 8 positions agree with TRBD1. Losses at the gene ends were 6 bases for V and 1 base for J; bases not matched to a gene: 7. The V gene's germline CDR1 is LNHDA and CDR2 SQIVND (reference sequence). The CDR3 sequence is 16 residues long. The CDR3 coding sequence is TGTGCCAGTAGGAATCTTGGGACAGGGAACACCGGGGAGCTGTTTTTT. Translated: CASRNLGTGNTGELFF.

The chain combines TRBV9 with TRBJ2-1, with D perhaps matching TRBD2 (5 bases). This CDR3 has 15 amino acids. In germline, CDR1 is SGDLS, CDR2 YYNGEE. Trimming pared 0 bases from V and 5 bases from J, leaving 12 bases between. The DNA for the CDR3 is TGTGCCAGCAGCGTAGGAGGGATCCCCCACAATGAGCAGTTCTTC. Residues: CASSVGGIPHNEQFF.

The gene calls are TRBV14 and TRBJ2-7; the D call may be TRBD1 or TRBD2 (5 bases each). Germline CDR1 SGHDN, CDR2 FVKESK. Between the trimmed V and J ends, which lost 4 bases and 0 bases, there was a span of 13 bases. The CDR3 extends over 15 amino acids. CDR3 amino acids: CASSPIGALSYEQYF. The CDR3 DNA follows: TGTGCCAGCAGCCCCATCGGGGCGCTCTCCTACGAGCAGTACTTC.

The chain employs TRBV5-1 and TRBJ1-1; D gene uncertain. The CDR3 consists of 14 residues. Germline V gives CDR1 SGHRS, CDR2 YFSETQ. Trimming shortened V by 1 base and J by 3 bases, and 10 bases separated the two germline ends. In DNA, the CDR3 is TGCGCCAGCAGCTTGTCCGGGGTGGACACTGAAGCTTTCTTT. Protein: CASSLSGVDTEAFF.

The CDR3, as DNA: TGTGCCAGCAGTTACACGAACAGGGCCGTGGAGACCCAGTACTTC. Protein product: CASSYTNRAVETQYF. The V gene is TRBV6-5, the J gene TRBJ2-5; D might be TRBD1 (6 bases). CDR1 is MNHEY, CDR2 SVGAGI, per germline. The V end was cut by 2 bases, the J end by 5 bases, with 15 bases between. The CDR3 runs to 15 residues.

This clone appeared a single time. J is TRBJ2-7 and V is TRBV4-1; TRBD1 matches 12 bases. V gave up 5 bases and J gave up 7 bases; unmatched junction bases: 9. The germline CDR1 and CDR2 sequences are MGHRA and YSYEKL. The CDR3 covers 15 residues. Written as DNA, the CDR3 is TGCGCCAGCAGCGTACCGGGACAGGGGGCTGGGGAGCAGTACTTC. Its protein is CASSVPGQGAGEQYF.

The rearrangement uses TRBV4-3 and TRBJ2-3, with TRBD2 as a possible D gene (5 bases). From germline, CDR1 is LGHNA and CDR2 YSLEER. Deletions cut 0 bases from V and 2 bases from J, with 12 bases between. This CDR3 is 16 amino acids long. The CDR3 DNA reads as TGCGCCAGCAGCCAAGATAGGACGGGGATCACAGATACGCAGTATTTT. It yields the protein CASSQDRTGITDTQYF.

This chain joins TRBV28 and TRBJ2-7, with TRBD2 matching 14 bases. The CDR3 is 19 residues long. The germline V gene encodes CDR1 MDHEN and CDR2 SYDVKM. J was trimmed by 4 bases and V by 6 bases; bases with no gene match: 17. The CDR3: CASSTAGRGTSGRGYEQYF. The CDR3 nucleotides read TGTGCCAGCAGCACGGCCGGACGCGGGACTAGCGGGAGAGGGTACGAGCAGTACTTC.

About this clone itself: One end of the junction does not line up with germline, which may come from a read error. V gene TRBV11-3 combines with J gene TRBJ2-3; a possible D gene is TRBD2 (5 bases). The CDR3 length is 12 residues. Germline values: CDR1 SGHNT, CDR2 YENEEA. Here the CDR3 reads CASSLEGDTQYF. The DNA of the CDR3 is TGTGCCAGCAGCCTAGAGGGAGATACGCAGTATTTT.

The J gene is TRBJ1-5, the V gene TRBV21-1; no check of the table's D call, TRBD1, against the DNA was made. TRBV21-1 is marked as a pseudogene. The CDR3 is 15 amino acids. CDR3 bases: TGTGCCAGCAGCAAAGGGAACCAGGATGGACAGCCCCAGCATTTT. Translation gives CASSKGNQDGQPQHF.

V and J are TRBV29-1 and TRBJ2-1, with D perhaps given as TRBD1 or TRBD2 (6 bases each). The CDR3 length is 15 residues. Germline CDR1 is SQVTM and CDR2 is ANQGSEA. Trimming took off 5 bases at V and 7 bases at J, with 21 bases between the two ends. This CDR3 reads CSVRVLGGRGNEQFF. In DNA form, the CDR3 reads TGCAGCGTTCGGGTGCTAGGGGGGCGTGGTAATGAGCAGTTCTTC.

CDR3 sequence: CASSRTTGDFNYGYTF. In nucleotides, the CDR3 is TGTGCCAGCAGCAGGACGACAGGTGACTTTAACTATGGCTACACCTTC. The V gene is TRBV11-3, the J gene TRBJ1-2, with D possibly TRBD1 on 6 matching bases. CDR3 length: 16 residues. V lost 5 bases, J lost 1 base, and 17 bases lay in between. Germline V gene lookup returns CDR1 SGHNT and CDR2 YENEEA.

This clone was picked up one time. The gene calls are TRBV6-1 and TRBJ1-5; D uncertain. V gave up 4 bases and J gave up 3 bases, with 7 bases separating them. The germline V gene has CDR1 MNHNS and CDR2 SASEGT. The CDR3 extends over 13 amino acids. The CDR3 loop reads CASSAGLNQPQHF. Here the CDR3 DNA reads TGTGCCAGCAGTGCCGGGCTCAATCAGCCCCAGCATTTT.

This clone was picked up a small number of times. This rearrangement joins TRBV4-2 to TRBJ1-3; 10 bases match TRBD1. Per germline, CDR1 LGHNA and CDR2 YNFKEQ. Losses at the gene ends were 1 base for V and 8 bases for J; bases not matched to a gene: 5. The CDR3 has 15 amino acids. The CDR3 reads CASSQGGQGGDTIYF. DNA for the CDR3: TGTGCCAGCAGCCAAGGTGGACAGGGGGGGGACACCATATATTTT.

This clone was counted between two and nine times. V usage is TRBV2 and J usage is TRBJ2-2; a possible D gene is TRBD2 (6 bases). Germline CDR1 is SNHLY and CDR2 is FYNNEI. This CDR3 has 15 amino acids. With 8 bases removed from V and 0 bases from J, the gap between germline ends came to 13 bases. CDR3 DNA sequence: TGTGCCAGCTCTGGGACTCCTACGAACACCGGGGAGCTGTTTTTT. This sequence encodes CASSGTPTNTGELFF.

The chain couples TRBV11-3 to TRBJ2-7; D perhaps matches TRBD2 (6 bases). This CDR3 spans 13 amino acids. From germline, CDR1 is SGHNT and CDR2 YENEEA. V was trimmed by 7 bases and J by 7 bases, leaving 17 bases between them. CDR3 sequence: CASTLGSGREQYF. In DNA form, the CDR3 reads TGTGCCAGCACCTTGGGTAGCGGTAGAGAGCAGTACTTC.

The genes are TRBV7-8 and TRBJ1-4; 7 nucleotides align to TRBD1. This CDR3 has 14 residues. Germline CDR1 and CDR2: SGHVS and FQNEAQ. Unmatched junction bases numbered 6, after V lost 5 bases and J lost 6 bases. CDR3 loop: CASSQTGQDEKLFF. The CDR3 DNA sequence: TGTGCCAGCAGCCAGACAGGGCAGGATGAAAAACTGTTTTTT.

The chain couples TRBV5-1 to TRBJ2-7; TRBD2 matches at 12 bases. Germline V lookup: CDR1 SGHRS, CDR2 YFSETQ. The CDR3 runs 16 residues. Trimming took 3 bases from V and 0 from J; bases not matched to a gene: 4. The CDR3 loop reads CASSSRTSGASYEQYF. In DNA, the CDR3 is TGCGCCAGCAGCTCGAGGACTAGCGGGGCCTCCTACGAGCAGTACTTC.

The rearrangement links TRBV21-1 to TRBJ1-4; TRBD1 is the table's D call, not checked against the DNA. TRBV21-1 is recorded as a pseudogene. The CDR3 has 14 amino acids. The chain's CDR3 is CASSPTVTNEKLFF. In DNA, the CDR3 is TGTGCCAGCTCTCCGACAGTAACTAATGAAAAACTGTTTTTT.